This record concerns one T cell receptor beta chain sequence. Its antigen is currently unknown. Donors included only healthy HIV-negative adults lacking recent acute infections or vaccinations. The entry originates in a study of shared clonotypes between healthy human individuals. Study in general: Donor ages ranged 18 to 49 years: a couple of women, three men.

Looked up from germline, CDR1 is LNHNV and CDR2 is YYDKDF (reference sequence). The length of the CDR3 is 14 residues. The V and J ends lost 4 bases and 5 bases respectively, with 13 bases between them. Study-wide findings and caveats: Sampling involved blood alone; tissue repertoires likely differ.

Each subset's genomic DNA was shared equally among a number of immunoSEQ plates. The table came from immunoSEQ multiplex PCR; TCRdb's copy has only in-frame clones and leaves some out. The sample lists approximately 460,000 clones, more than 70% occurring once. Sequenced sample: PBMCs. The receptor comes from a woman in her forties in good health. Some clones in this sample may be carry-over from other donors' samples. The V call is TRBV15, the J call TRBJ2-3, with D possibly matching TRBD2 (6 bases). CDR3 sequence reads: CATSTDGSEDTQYF. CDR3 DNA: TGTGCCACCAGCACGGACGGGAGTGAAGATACGCAGTATTTT.